This T cell receptor (beta chain) was identified during a study of PD-1 blockade in mismatch repair-deficient tumors. The table came from immunoSEQ multiplex PCR; TCRdb's copy has only in-frame clones and leaves some out. The data show some 130,000 clones, roughly 86% seen once. The CDR3 length is 15 residues. Germline loops: CDR1 MGHDK, CDR2 SYGVNS. Unmatched junction bases numbered 8, after V lost 8 bases and J lost 4 bases. The V gene is TRBV25-1, the J gene TRBJ2-2; TRBD2 matches 9 bases. The sample consisted of peripheral blood, taken roughly 70 weeks after starting pembrolizumab. This clonotype originated in an adult with mismatch repair-deficient cancer. CDR3 amino acids: CASVLLAGTTGELFF. For the CDR3, the DNA is TGTGCCAGCGTTTTACTAGCGGGTACCACCGGGGAGCTGTTTTTT.